This T cell receptor beta chain emerged from a study of molecular identifiers for immune sequencing clone quantification. This clonotype was seen many times. What it binds is unknown. Trimming pared 5 bases from V and 3 bases from J, leaving 14 bases between. CDR3 size: 14 residues. Germline V CDR1 and CDR2: SGHDT, YYEEEE. Study results and limitations: Sizes of highly expanded clones could be underestimated through identical TCRs sharing a barcode.

TCRdb reprocessed the PCR reads with MiXCR, giving one entry per CDR3 protein. The table lists around 300,000 distinct CDR3 sequences, roughly a quarter of them singletons. This clonotype was obtained from a human donor in good health. Some libraries in this study had Jurkat cell RNA spiked in. The chain recombines TRBV5-6 with TRBJ1-2; D is unresolved. Sequencing was done on a sample of naive CD8+ T cells from blood, with Jurkat cell RNA spiked in. Subset given: FACS-sorted CD8+CD4-CCR7+CD45RA+ naive T cells. CDR3 nucleotide sequence: TGTGCCAGCAGGGTAGGCGCCACCTACTATGGCTACACCTTC. Encoded protein: CASRVGATYYGYTF.